Sequencing of this T cell receptor beta chain was carried out in a study of response to subunit inactivated influenza vaccine. CDR3 length: 13 residues. V was clipped by 6 bases and J by 7 bases, with 13 bases between them. CDR1 is ENHRY and CDR2 is SYGVKD in the germline V gene. This clonotype showed up just a few times. TCRdb fed the RT-PCR reads into MiXCR, producing one record per CDR3 protein. The sample carries more than 400,000 distinct CDR3 sequences, approximately 9.9% recorded once. This chain links TRBV10-3 with TRBJ2-1, with D perhaps assigned TRBD1 or TRBD2 (5 bases each). This TCR was sampled from a man aged 45 to 65 who received an inactivated influenza vaccine. The sequencing here drew on PBMCs from blood, taken roughly 47 days after vaccination. In nucleotides, the CDR3 is TGTGCCATCAGAACCGGGACCTTAAATGAGCAGTTCTTC. Its protein is CAIRTGTLNEQFF.